The clone carrying this T cell receptor (beta chain) was picked up one time. Its antigen is undetermined. Assay: immunoSEQ multiplex PCR; the TCRdb copy retains only in-frame clones and omits some. The sample lists over 60,000 clones; about 79% were seen once. This sample is part of a study of OX40 agonist ivuxolimab in advanced cancers. In the study overall: Ivuxolimab, an antibody acting as an agonist of OX40 (CD134), was used to treat patients.

The CDR3 length is 13 residues. Trimming removed 7 bases at V and 0 bases at J, with 6 bases between. Germline-derived CDR1 and CDR2 are MNHNS and SASEGT. Notes on the study in general: On average, CD8+ T cells showed a greater number of expanded clones than CD4+.

With autoimmune disease history or systemic immunosuppression, patients were excluded. Baseline, cycle 4 day 1, and cycle 7 day 1 were the blood sampling points. The receptor comes from an adult with an advanced solid tumor such as melanoma, head and neck, liver or kidney cancer. The chain is built from TRBV6-1 and TRBJ2-2; D uncertain. The material sequenced was CD4+ or CD8+ T cells sorted from blood, taken in a trial of the OX40 agonist ivuxolimab. The CDR3 DNA sequence: TGTGCCAGCACTATCACGAACACCGGGGAGCTGTTTTTT. It codes for CASTITNTGELFF.